This T cell receptor beta chain was sequenced for a study of CD8+ T cells in alopecia areata. General observations from the study: Normal skin's resident alphabeta T cells are also sequenced in scalp samples. Lesional scalp exceeded normal scalp in clonality, especially in alopecia totalis/universalis.

RNA, once extracted, was reverse transcribed into cDNA for use as the sequencing template. The assay was immunoSEQ multiplex PCR, and TCRdb's table has in-frame clones only and misses some. The sample has roughly 140,000 clones, roughly 58% seen once; the top ten hold 35% to 45%. This clone was seen once. Its antigen remains unidentified. Germline CDR1 SGDLS, CDR2 YYNGEE. This CDR3 contains 15 residues. The junction had 2 bases not matched to a gene; V was cut back by 0 bases and J by 4 bases. The chain has TRBV9 and TRBJ2-2, with 8 bases identical to TRBD1. The source material was CD8+ T cells sorted from blood. This TCR came from a human donor in good health. CDR3 amino acids: CASSVAGTGTGELFF. The CDR3 DNA sequence: TGTGCCAGCAGCGTAGCCGGGACAGGCACCGGGGAGCTGTTTTTT.